This note documents a single T cell receptor beta chain sequence. Its antigen is still unknown. These data come from a study of CD4 T cells in relation to SARS-CoV-2 and coronaviruses. Overall study context: PBMCs were cultured with antigen for about eleven days before TCR beta sequencing. Negative control cultures got HIV-1 Nef peptides or no peptide. Study conclusions and caveats: This crossreactivity analysis covered spike protein alone, no other viral proteins.

The unexposed donors gave CD4+ T cells in about 2011-2019, prior to COVID-19. After less than 11 days of culture, CD4+ T cells were isolated. Cultures held some 2.1 million PBMCs per well with about 10 IU/ml IL-2. This table comes from immunoSEQ multiplex PCR, and its TCRdb copy is limited to in-frame clones, with some not included. The table has around 25,000 clones, roughly 80% seen once; the top ten hold 18%. Germline trimming cut 5 bases from V and 5 bases from J; bases unmatched to any gene: 11. The CDR3 is made up of 16 amino acids. The germline gives CDR1 SGHTA, CDR2 FQGNSA. Source material: CD4+ T cells from PBMCs, cultured in vitro. The sequence came from a human donor in good health. The rearrangement uses TRBV7-2 and TRBJ1-4; 7 nucleotides align to TRBD1. CDR3 nucleotide sequence: TGTGCCAGCAGCCCCGACCCGGGACAGATAAATGAAAAACTGTTTTTT. Its protein is CASSPDPGQINEKLFF.